Listed below are T cell receptor beta chains from one sample, sequenced in a study of OX40 agonist ivuxolimab in advanced cancers. Sequenced by immunoSEQ multiplex PCR; TCRdb stores in-frame clones only, minus some. The sample contains some 68,000 clones, 88% of which appear only once. The sequences come from CD4+ or CD8+ T cells sorted from blood, collected in a trial of the OX40 agonist ivuxolimab. These receptor sequences come from an adult with an advanced solid tumor such as melanoma, head and neck, liver or kidney cancer. The CDR3 runs from the conserved cysteine through the conserved F or W. Each record gives: clone size, J gene, V gene, D gene, CDR3 DNA, CDR3 protein. The D gene is left open where the match is weak. Size is stated for part of the rows, as once, few or many counts, or as a class when the clone is expanded.

-,TRBJ2-7,TRBV7-6,-,TGTGCCAGCAGCTTAGCGATGGGGGAGGAAGCCTACGAGCAGTACTTC,CASSLAMGEEAYEQYF
once,TRBJ1-4,TRBV7-3,-,TGTGCCAGCAGTTTCCTTATTGGGGGAAATGAAAAACTGTTTTTT,CASSFLIGGNEKLFF
-,TRBJ2-3,TRBV4-3,TRBD1,TGCGCCAGCAGCCACGACAGGGGAAACACAGATACGCAGTATTTT,CASSHDRGNTDTQYF
-,TRBJ2-5,TRBV4-1,-,TGCGCCAGCAGCCAAGCCAAGGGAGAGACCCAGTACTTC,CASSQAKGETQYF
-,TRBJ2-6,TRBV7-3,TRBD2,TGTGCCAGCAGCTTAAGAGCGGGGTCTGGGGCCAACGTCCTGACTTTC,CASSLRAGSGANVLTF
once,TRBJ2-7,TRBV19,-,TGTGCCAGTAGTATGTCGGGAGTTGGGGAGCAGTACTTC,CASSMSGVGEQYF
-,TRBJ1-5,TRBV6-1,-,TGTGCCAGCAGTGAAATCGGCAATCAGCCCCAGCATTTT,CASSEIGNQPQHF
-,TRBJ2-2,TRBV5-1,-,TGCGCCAGCAGCCCACTAGTTTTCGGGGAGCTGTTTTTT,CASSPLVFGELFF
-,TRBJ1-2,TRBV16,-,TGTGCCAGCAGCCAGGGGAACTATGGCTACACCTTC,CASSQGNYGYTF
-,TRBJ2-5,TRBV2,TRBD1,TGTGCCAGCACCGGACAGGGTAGAGGAGAGACCCAGTACTTC,CASTGQGRGETQYF
-,TRBJ1-1,TRBV6-5,-,TGTGCCAGCCACCCTCTACACAGGAACACTGAAGCTTTCTTT,CASHPLHRNTEAFF
-,TRBJ2-7,TRBV13,TRBD2,TGTGCCAGCAGCTTAGCCCTCCCTGGCGGGAGTACGTCCGAGCAGTACTTC,CASSLALPGGSTSEQYF
-,TRBJ2-3,TRBV5-1,-,TGCGCCAGCAGCACACCCTCTGGGGGCACAGATACGCAGTATTTT,CASSTPSGGTDTQYF
-,TRBJ1-5,TRBV7-8,TRBD1,TGTGCCAGCAGCGTCGGGACAGGGGTCCTTCAGCCCCAGCATTTT,CASSVGTGVLQPQHF
-,TRBJ2-7,TRBV7-2,TRBD2,TGTGCCAGCAGCTTCCTAGCGGGGGTATCCTACGAGCAGTACTTC,CASSFLAGVSYEQYF
-,TRBJ1-6,TRBV7-9,-,TGTGCCAGCAGCCCCCCCACAGCTTATTCACCCCTCCACTTT,CASSPPTAYSPLHF
-,TRBJ2-2,TRBV2,-,TGTGCCAGCAGGGGGGATGGGAACGGGGAGCTGTTTTTT,CASRGDGNGELFF
once,TRBJ1-2,TRBV28,-,TGTGCCAGCAGTTTAACCCAACAGGGTTTTAACTATGGCTACACCTTC,CASSLTQQGFNYGYTF
-,TRBJ1-1,TRBV4-1,-,TGCGCCAGCAGCCAAGATGGGCCTAGGTTTGGAAGGGGAGCTGAAGCTTTCTTT,CASSQDGPRFGRGAEAFF
-,TRBJ2-3,TRBV19,TRBD2,TGTGCAACGGATCCATTCGGGGGGTTGACAGATACGCAGTATTTT,CATDPFGGLTDTQYF
-,TRBJ2-1,TRBV6-5,TRBD2,TGTGCCAGCAGTTACCCCCTAGCGGGAAGAAATGAGCAGTTCTTC,CASSYPLAGRNEQFF
-,TRBJ1-1,TRBV6-6,-,TGTGCCAGCAGAAGACTCCGGGATCAAGGCGAAGCTTTCTTT,CASRRLRDQGEAFF
-,TRBJ2-5,TRBV11-2,-,TGTGCCAGCAGCTTAGAAAGCGCAGGCTCGCAGTACTTC,CASSLESAGSQYF
-,TRBJ2-7,TRBV28,TRBD2,TGTGCCAGCAGTCCCCGAGGACTAGCGGGAGCAATCTACGAGCAGTACTTC,CASSPRGLAGAIYEQYF
-,TRBJ2-2,TRBV28,-,TGTGCCAGCAGTTTATTGGGTCAGGGGAACACCGGGGAGCTGTTTTTT,CASSLLGQGNTGELFF
-,TRBJ2-1,TRBV6-4,-,TGTGCTAGCCTTGGGAGGAATGAGCAGTTCTTC,CASLGRNEQFF
medium-sized,TRBJ2-1,TRBV5-1,TRBD2,TGCGCCAGCATGGTAGCGGGAGGCAATGAGCAGTTCTTC,CASMVAGGNEQFF
once,TRBJ2-3,TRBV11-3,-,TGTGCCAGCAGCTTAGCTTGGGAGGGCACAGATACGCAGTATTTT,CASSLAWEGTDTQYF
-,TRBJ1-1,TRBV5-1,TRBD1,TGCGCCAGCAGCACGACAGGGCTAACTGAAGCTTTCTTT,CASSTTGLTEAFF
-,TRBJ2-7,TRBV5-1,-,TGCGCCAGCAGCCTTGACACTGACTACGAGCAGTACTTC,CASSLDTDYEQYF
-,TRBJ2-1,TRBV4-1,TRBD2,TGCGCCAGCGCAACCTTGACTAGCGGGAGGGATACCTCCTACAATGAGCAGTTCTTC,CASATLTSGRDTSYNEQFF
-,TRBJ2-1,TRBV6-5,TRBD2,TGTGCCAGCAGTTGGAGTCTAGCGGGGAGGAATGAGCAGTTCTTC,CASSWSLAGRNEQFF
-,TRBJ1-6,TRBV6-4,-,TGTAGACGGCGAAATTCACCCCTCCACTTT,CRRRNSPLHF
-,TRBJ2-3,TRBV6-4,-,TGTGCCAGCAGTGACTCATTCTCCACAGATACGCAGTATTTT,CASSDSFSTDTQYF
-,TRBJ2-2,TRBV4-3,TRBD2,TGCGCCAGCAGCCAAGTTTTCGCGCCTAGCGGCTCCGACACCGGGGAGCTGTTTTTT,CASSQVFAPSGSDTGELFF
-,TRBJ1-2,TRBV5-1,-,TGCGCCAGCAGCTTGGCCCCGAGTAACTATGGCTACACCTTC,CASSLAPSNYGYTF
-,TRBJ2-2,TRBV4-3,-,TGCGCCAGCAGCCAACAGAGCGGGCACACCGGGGAGCTGTTTTTT,CASSQQSGHTGELFF
-,TRBJ2-1,TRBV28,-,TGTGCCCCAGGGGAGGGACTGTACAATGAGCAGTTCTTC,CAPGEGLYNEQFF
-,TRBJ1-1,TRBV18,TRBD1,TGTGCCAGCTCACCAGTGACAGGGGTTAACACTGAAGCTTTCTTT,CASSPVTGVNTEAFF
once,TRBJ2-3,TRBV30,-,TGTGCCTGGACCTCGAAGGGACGAGATACGCAGTATTTT,CAWTSKGRDTQYF
once,TRBJ2-7,TRBV28,-,TGTGCCAGCAGTTCCAATTACGAGCAGTACTTC,CASSSNYEQYF
-,TRBJ2-5,TRBV5-1,TRBD1,TGCGCCAGCAGCTCGACCGGGACAGGGGCGGTGGAGACCCAGTACTTC,CASSSTGTGAVETQYF
-,TRBJ1-1,TRBV28,-,TGTGCCAGCAGTCCTTCGACAGGACGTATGGTGATCACTGAAGCTTTCTTT,CASSPSTGRMVITEAFF
-,TRBJ2-2,TRBV5-4,TRBD1,TGTGCCAGCAGCTGGACAGGGGGTTGGAACACCGGGGAGCTGTTTTTT,CASSWTGGWNTGELFF
-,TRBJ2-5,TRBV7-2,-,TGTGCCAGCAGTACCACCGGGACGAACCAAGAGACCCAGTACTTC,CASSTTGTNQETQYF
once,TRBJ1-3,TRBV6-5,-,TGTGCCAGCAGTTTGAACTGGGATTACTCTGGAAACACCATATATTTT,CASSLNWDYSGNTIYF
-,TRBJ1-2,TRBV7-2,-,TGTGCCAGCAGACCCACAGGGACCGGTGGCTACACCTTC,CASRPTGTGGYTF
-,TRBJ2-5,TRBV7-7,-,TGTGCTAGCAGCTTAGTCGCAGGGAGGGAGACCCAGTACTTC,CASSLVAGRETQYF
-,TRBJ1-3,TRBV7-9,-,TGTGCCAGCAGCCTCGTGGGGTCCTACTCTGGAAACACCATATATTTT,CASSLVGSYSGNTIYF
-,TRBJ2-7,TRBV14,-,TGTGCCAGCAGCCCCCGGACGGGGTCCTACGAGCAGTACTTC,CASSPRTGSYEQYF
-,TRBJ1-2,TRBV19,-,TGTGCCAGTACCCCCGGGGCCCCCTCTTATGGCTACACCTTC,CASTPGAPSYGYTF
-,TRBJ2-6,TRBV11-3,-,TGTGCCAGCAGGGCTGGGGCCAACGTCCTGACTTTC,CASRAGANVLTF
-,TRBJ1-4,TRBV6-5,TRBD1,TGTGCCAGCAGTTATACAGGGGCAACTAATGAAAAACTGTTTTTT,CASSYTGATNEKLFF
-,TRBJ1-2,TRBV2,TRBD1,TGTGCCAGCAGTGGCGGCACACAGGGGGTCAATGGCTACACCTTC,CASSGGTQGVNGYTF
-,TRBJ1-5,TRBV2,-,TGTGCCAGCAGTGAAGCGTCAGAGGATCAGCCCCAGCATTTT,CASSEASEDQPQHF
once,TRBJ1-1,TRBV5-1,-,TGCGCCAGCACCCGGGAGCGGGGGTACACTGAAGCTTTCTTT,CASTRERGYTEAFF